One sample yielded the 32 T cell receptor beta chains listed below, sequenced in a study of T cell responses to AZD1222 COVID-19 vaccine. Profiled with immunoSEQ multiplex PCR; TCRdb holds only in-frame clones, not every one. The sample records 140,000 or so clones, more than 85% being singletons. This specimen was peripheral blood, taken after recovery from COVID-19. The receptors were gathered from an adult who had recovered from COVID-19.

The V and J genes are TRBV6-6 and TRBJ1-5; 7 bases are a match to TRBD1. J lost 4 bases, V lost 6 bases, and 9 bases had no gene match. The CDR3 consists of 15 residues. Per the germline V gene, CDR1 is MNHNY and CDR2 is SVGAGI (reference sequence). CDR3 in amino acids: CASSPTGTENQPQHF. Written as DNA, the CDR3 is TGTGCCAGCAGCCCTACCGGGACAGAGAATCAGCCCCAGCATTTT.

The V and J genes are TRBV7-9 and TRBJ1-1; D is undetermined. In germline, CDR1 is SEHNR, CDR2 FQNEAQ (reference sequence). This CDR3 contains 14 residues. Trimming shortened V by 5 bases and J by 0 bases, and 10 bases separated the two germline ends. As DNA, the CDR3 is TGTGCCAGCAGCAAGAGGCTGATGAACACTGAAGCTTTCTTT. This sequence encodes CASSKRLMNTEAFF.

The chain couples TRBV10-2 to TRBJ1-5, with D unresolved. The V gene's germline CDR1 is WSHSY and CDR2 SAAADI. This CDR3 has 17 residues. V shed 3 bases and J shed 1 base, with 16 bases lying between them. CDR3 region: CASSEMGSVTSNQPQHF. In DNA, the CDR3 is TGCGCCAGCAGTGAAATGGGGTCAGTAACGAGCAATCAGCCCCAGCATTTT.

In DNA form, the CDR3 reads TGTGCCAGCAGTTTTGGGGGGGCTCTCTCTACTGGGGCCAACGTCCTGACTTTC. Amino acids: CASSFGGALSTGANVLTF. The chain uses TRBV28 and TRBJ2-6; tentatively, D is TRBD2 (7 bases). V gave up 3 bases and J gave up 2 bases, with 17 bases separating them. CDR3 length: 18 amino acids. Germline CDR1 reads MDHEN; CDR2 reads SYDVKM.

The chain links TRBV3-1 (or the pseudogene TRBV3-2) to TRBJ2-7; D gene unclear. Germline loops: CDR1 LGHDT, CDR2 YNNKEL (reference sequence). This CDR3 region has 14 residues. Trimming pared 3 bases from V and 2 bases from J, leaving 11 bases between. The CDR3 DNA is TGTGCCAGCAGCCAGAGCCTCCTAGCCTACGAGCAGTACTTC. Its translation is CASSQSLLAYEQYF.

This clone came up once. The chain uses TRBV19 and TRBJ2-3; D not resolved. Germline V gene sequence: CDR1 LNHDA, CDR2 SQIVND (reference sequence). V dropped 1 base and J dropped 6 bases, with 14 bases sitting between them. The CDR3 is 15 residues long. The CDR3 nucleotides are TGTGCCAGTAGTATAGGGAAATACCTGCCGGATACGCAGTATTTT. This sequence encodes CASSIGKYLPDTQYF.

The chain employs TRBV3-1 (or the pseudogene TRBV3-2) and TRBJ1-4; TRBD1 is a possible D gene (6 bases). V shed 4 bases and J shed 8 bases, with 11 bases lying between them. The CDR3 has 13 amino acids. Germline-derived CDR1 and CDR2 are LGHDT and YNNKEL (reference sequence). The chain's CDR3 is CASSPQGTEKLFF. The CDR3 DNA reads as TGTGCCAGCAGCCCGCAGGGGACGGAAAAACTGTTTTTT.

The rearrangement links TRBV11-1 to TRBJ2-2, with 13 bases that match TRBD2. V shed 5 bases, J shed 5 bases, and the junction held 2 bases outside the gene matches. This CDR3 spans 15 amino acids. In germline, CDR1 is SGHAT, CDR2 FQDESV (reference sequence). CDR3 sequence (DNA): TGTGCCAGCAGCCCGGGACTAGCGGGAACCGGGGAGCTGTTTTTT. Its translation is CASSPGLAGTGELFF.

Of note for this clone: The sample has other DNA sequences that encode this CDR3 too. For the CDR3, the DNA is TGTGCCAGCAGTTTGGGGAGCAATCAGCCCCAGCATTTT. As protein: CASSLGSNQPQHF. The chain joins TRBV28 to TRBJ1-5; D uncertain. This CDR3 is 13 amino acids long. The V end was cut by 3 bases, the J end by 1 base, with 4 bases between. Germline V gives CDR1 MDHEN, CDR2 SYDVKM.

The V gene is TRBV7-6, the J gene TRBJ2-2, with 11 positions matching TRBD1. J lost 4 bases, V lost 4 bases, and 8 bases had no gene match. CDR3 length: 17 amino acids. Germline assignment: CDR1 SGHVS and CDR2 FNYEAQ. In nucleotides, the CDR3 is TGTGCCAGCAGCTCTACCCCCGGGACAGGGGGCACCGGGGAGCTGTTTTTT. This encodes CASSSTPGTGGTGELFF.

The chain combines TRBV6-5 with TRBJ1-3; a possible D gene is TRBD1 (6 bases). Trimming took 7 bases from V and 0 from J, leaving 13 bases between them. In germline, CDR1 is MNHEY, CDR2 SVGAGI. The CDR3 covers 15 residues. The CDR3 DNA reads TGTGCCAGCAAGACAGGCCGATTCTCTGGAAACACCATATATTTT. Its protein is CASKTGRFSGNTIYF.

The sample holds one count of this clone. CDR3 DNA: TGTGCCAGCAGCCCGGGGAAAGGCGGGTACGAGCAGTACTTC. Translated, it gives CASSPGKGGYEQYF. The V gene is TRBV11-2, the J gene TRBJ2-7, with D possibly TRBD2 on 5 matching bases. The V end was cut by 5 bases, the J end by 4 bases, with 15 bases between. The CDR3 sequence is 14 residues long. Looked up from germline, CDR1 is SGHAT and CDR2 is FQNNGV.

The chain couples TRBV5-4 to TRBJ1-2; D perhaps matches TRBD1 (5 bases). Trimming took off 3 bases at V and 5 bases at J, with 20 bases between the two ends. The CDR3 spans 16 residues. Germline-derived CDR1 and CDR2 are SGHNT and YYREEE (reference sequence). Here the CDR3 reads CASSSGLTGTGYGYTF. The CDR3 nucleotides read TGTGCCAGCAGCTCGGGCCTTACCGGGACGGGATATGGCTACACCTTC.

The chain recombines TRBV6-5 with TRBJ2-7, with D uncertain. Trimming shortened V by 7 bases and J by 4 bases, and 17 bases separated the two germline ends. Germline V gene sequence: CDR1 MNHEY, CDR2 SVGAGI. The CDR3 runs to 14 residues. This CDR3 is CASTLAKGDYEQYF. CDR3 nucleotides: TGTGCCAGCACCCTCGCAAAAGGTGATTACGAGCAGTACTTC.

This chain uses TRBV6-2 or TRBV6-3 with TRBJ1-2; possibly TRBD1 for D (5 bases). V was cut by 2 bases and J by 5 bases, with 6 bases left in between. The CDR3 runs to 12 residues. The germline V gene encodes CDR1 MNHEY and CDR2 SVGEGT. CDR3 sequence: CASSYKGYGYTF. CDR3 DNA: TGTGCCAGCAGTTACAAGGGGTATGGCTACACCTTC.

V and J are TRBV6-1 and TRBJ2-7; D uncertain. The germline V and J ends were trimmed by 0 bases and 4 bases, with 19 bases remaining between them. There are 17 residues in the CDR3. Germline CDR1 is MNHNS and CDR2 is SASEGT. The CDR3 region has the DNA TGTGCCAGCAGTGAAGCGTATCGCCCACGGGCAGGATACGAGCAGTACTTC. Amino acids: CASSEAYRPRAGYEQYF.

V and J are TRBV15 and TRBJ2-3; TRBD2 is a possible D gene (6 bases). V was trimmed by 1 base and J by 6 bases, leaving 11 bases between them. This CDR3 comprises 14 residues. CDR1 LNHNV and CDR2 YYDKDF come from the germline V gene (reference sequence). The CDR3 DNA reads TGTGCCACCAGCAGAGTGGGGACTCTGGATACGCAGTATTTT. It yields the protein CATSRVGTLDTQYF.

The chain has TRBV10-3 and TRBJ2-1, with TRBD1 matching 9 bases. The CDR3 is 16 residues long. V lost 8 bases and J lost 5; bases outside the gene matches: 13. The germline gives CDR1 ENHRY, CDR2 SYGVKD. Written as DNA, the CDR3 is TGTGCCATCGGGGCGCTCCGGGACAGGGTCAACAATGAGCAGTTCTTC. It specifies CAIGALRDRVNNEQFF.

J is TRBJ1-2 and V is TRBV19, with D maybe TRBD1 (5 bases). Germline V lookup: CDR1 LNHDA, CDR2 SQIVND (reference sequence). V lost 2 bases to trimming and J lost 8 bases, with 18 bases between them. CDR3 length: 15 amino acids. CDR3 nucleotide sequence: TGTGCCAGTAGTATAAATTTGAGAGGGACTTACGGCTACACCTTC. It yields the protein CASSINLRGTYGYTF.

The chain couples TRBV5-1 to TRBJ1-2; perhaps TRBD1 as D (5 bases). Germline V gene sequence: CDR1 SGHRS, CDR2 YFSETQ. V lost 0 bases, J lost 8 bases, and 26 bases lay in between. CDR3 size: 18 residues. The CDR3 loop reads CASSLDAVTGTGSGGYTF. CDR3 nucleotides: TGCGCCAGCAGCTTGGACGCGGTCACGGGTACAGGTTCAGGCGGCTACACCTTC.

This clone was seen just once. This rearrangement joins TRBV27 to TRBJ1-4; D is unresolved. The CDR3 consists of 13 residues. Trimming left V 1 base short and J 5 bases short, with 5 bases between. CDR1 and CDR2 (germline): MNHEY, SMNVEV (reference sequence). The CDR3 loop is CASSLYPNEKLFF. DNA for the CDR3: TGTGCCAGCAGTTTATACCCGAATGAAAAACTGTTTTTT.

The chain has TRBV28 and TRBJ1-2; TRBD1 aligns across 12 bases. The CDR3 length is 16 residues. Germline V gene data show CDR1 as MDHEN and CDR2 as SYDVKM. V shed 5 bases, J shed 5 bases, and the junction held 9 bases outside the gene matches. In DNA, the CDR3 is TGTGCCAGCAGTATGGGACAGGGGGCGCTTGGGTATGGCTACACCTTC. Translating gives CASSMGQGALGYGYTF.

The V and J genes are TRBV10-2 and TRBJ2-7; D may be TRBD2 (5 bases). Germline-derived CDR1 and CDR2 are WSHSY and SAAADI. V was trimmed by 3 bases and J by 2 bases, leaving 11 bases between them. The length of the CDR3 is 14 residues. The CDR3 spells CASSERGEAYEQYF. The DNA for the CDR3 is TGCGCCAGCAGTGAACGGGGTGAGGCCTACGAGCAGTACTTC.

The CDR3 DNA reads TGTGCCAGCAGAGACAGGGGGCCAGGAAACACCATATATTTT. Its translation: CASRDRGPGNTIYF. V is TRBV7-9 and J is TRBJ1-3; 10 bases agree with TRBD1. CDR1 and CDR2 (germline): SEHNR, FQNEAQ (reference sequence). Trimming at V came to 6 bases and at J to 4 bases, leaving 3 bases not matched to a gene. This CDR3 comprises 14 residues.

The chain's CDR3 is CASSLVRLLVGQETQYF. The CDR3 DNA reads TGTGCCAGCAGCTTAGTGAGGTTATTAGTTGGGCAAGAGACCCAGTACTTC. The chain carries TRBV7-9 and TRBJ2-5; no definite D call. Germline V lookup: CDR1 SEHNR, CDR2 FQNEAQ (reference sequence). The ends were cut back, 1 base at V and 2 bases at J, with 17 bases in the middle. There are 17 residues in the CDR3. The variable domain in full, with the rest retrieved from reference TRBV7-9 and TRBJ2-5, is DTGVSQNPRHKITKRGQNVTFRCDPISEHNRLYWYRQTLGQGPEFLTYFQNEAQLEKSRLLSDRFSAERPKGSFSTLEIQRTEQGDSAMYLCASSLVRLLVGQETQYFGPGTRLLVL.

This clone was observed a single time. One end of the junction is discordant with germline, which a read error may explain. CDR3 region: CASSSGGTLVF. The CDR3, as DNA: TGTGCCAGTAGTTCTGGGGGGACACTCGTCTTC. V is TRBV19 and J is TRBJ1-2, with a weak D call TRBD1 (6 bases). Looked up from germline, CDR1 is LNHDA and CDR2 is SQIVND (reference sequence). The CDR3 runs 11 residues.

The J gene is TRBJ2-5, the V gene TRBV6-5, with TRBD1 matching over 7 bases. J lost 2 bases, V lost 1 base, and 1 base had no gene match. The CDR3 loop spans 14 amino acids. Germline V gene lookup returns CDR1 MNHEY and CDR2 SVGAGI. Written as DNA, the CDR3 is TGTGCCAGCAGTTACTTGGGACAGCAAGAGACCCAGTACTTC. Protein product: CASSYLGQQETQYF.

This sequence joins TRBV7-3 and TRBJ1-5; TRBD1 is a possible D gene (6 bases). Trimming removed 2 bases from V and 4 bases from J, with 12 bases in between. The CDR3 has 15 residues. Germline CDR1 is SGHTA and CDR2 is FQGTGA. The CDR3 nucleotides are TGTGCCAGCAGCTTACGACAGGTCGGGAATCAGCCCCAGCATTTT. This sequence encodes CASSLRQVGNQPQHF.

The CDR3, as DNA: TGTGCCAGCAGTTTAATACCGGGACAGGGCACCGGGGAGCTGTTTTTT. It yields the protein CASSLIPGQGTGELFF. The chain employs TRBV28 and TRBJ2-2; TRBD1 matches 9 bases. The CDR3 contains 16 residues. Germline V lookup: CDR1 MDHEN, CDR2 SYDVKM. The junction had 5 bases not matched to a gene; V was cut back by 2 bases and J by 4 bases.

The CDR3: CATSRGGTSGYNEQFF. DNA of the CDR3: TGTGCCACCAGCAGGGGCGGGACTAGCGGCTACAATGAGCAGTTCTTC. The chain combines TRBV15 with TRBJ2-1; 11 nucleotides agree with TRBD2. CDR3 length: 16 residues. Trimming at V came to 3 bases and at J to 3 bases, leaving 4 bases not matched to a gene. Germline CDR1 is LNHNV and CDR2 is YYDKDF (reference sequence).

CDR3 loop: CASSIQGVNEKLFF. In DNA, the CDR3 is TGTGCCAGTAGTATACAGGGTGTCAATGAAAAACTGTTTTTT. J is TRBJ1-4 and V is TRBV19, with D possibly matching TRBD1 (5 bases). From germline, CDR1 is LNHDA and CDR2 SQIVND (reference sequence). Trimming removed 2 bases at V and 5 bases at J, with 9 bases between. The CDR3 consists of 14 residues.

V is TRBV19 and J is TRBJ1-1; no clear D gene. Trimming shortened V by 10 bases and J by 3 bases, and 12 bases separated the two germline ends. The germline CDR1 and CDR2 sequences are LNHDA and SQIVND (reference sequence). There are 12 residues in the CDR3. This chain's CDR3 is CATRRADTEAFF. In nucleotides, the CDR3 is TGTGCCACTAGACGAGCGGACACTGAAGCTTTCTTT.